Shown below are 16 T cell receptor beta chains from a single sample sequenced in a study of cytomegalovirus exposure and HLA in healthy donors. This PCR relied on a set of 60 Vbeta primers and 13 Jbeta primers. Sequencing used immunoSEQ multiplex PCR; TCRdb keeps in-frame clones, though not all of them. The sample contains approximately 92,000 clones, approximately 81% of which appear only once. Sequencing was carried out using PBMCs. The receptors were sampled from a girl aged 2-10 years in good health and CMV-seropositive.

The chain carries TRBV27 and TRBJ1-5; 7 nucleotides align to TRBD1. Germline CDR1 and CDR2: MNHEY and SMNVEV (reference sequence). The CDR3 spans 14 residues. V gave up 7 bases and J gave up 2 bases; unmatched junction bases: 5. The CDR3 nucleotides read TGTGCCAGCAAGATAGACAGGGGCAATCAGCCCCAGCATTTT. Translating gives CASKIDRGNQPQHF.

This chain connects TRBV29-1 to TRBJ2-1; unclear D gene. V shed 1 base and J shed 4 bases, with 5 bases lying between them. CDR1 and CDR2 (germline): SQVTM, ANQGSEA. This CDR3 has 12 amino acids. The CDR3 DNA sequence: TGCAGCGTTGAAGCCAGTTACAATGAGCAGTTCTTC. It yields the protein CSVEASYNEQFF.

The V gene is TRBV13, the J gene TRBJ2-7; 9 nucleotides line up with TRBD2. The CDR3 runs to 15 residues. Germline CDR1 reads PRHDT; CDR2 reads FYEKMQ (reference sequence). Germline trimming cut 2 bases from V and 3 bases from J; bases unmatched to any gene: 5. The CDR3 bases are TGTGCCAGCAGCTTACGGAAGACTAGCGGCTACGAGCAGTACTTC. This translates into CASSLRKTSGYEQYF.

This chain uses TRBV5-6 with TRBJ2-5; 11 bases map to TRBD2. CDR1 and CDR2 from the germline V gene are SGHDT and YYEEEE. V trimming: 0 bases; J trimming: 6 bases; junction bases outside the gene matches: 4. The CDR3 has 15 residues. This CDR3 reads CASSLGLAGGQTQYF. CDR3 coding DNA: TGTGCCAGCAGCTTGGGTCTAGCGGGAGGACAGACCCAGTACTTC.

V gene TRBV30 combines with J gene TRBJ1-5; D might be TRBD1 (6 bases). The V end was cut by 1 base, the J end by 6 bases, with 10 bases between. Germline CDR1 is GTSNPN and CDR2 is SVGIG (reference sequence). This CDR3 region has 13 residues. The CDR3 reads CAWSGTGSQPQHF. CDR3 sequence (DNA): TGTGCCTGGAGTGGTACAGGGTCTCAGCCCCAGCATTTT.

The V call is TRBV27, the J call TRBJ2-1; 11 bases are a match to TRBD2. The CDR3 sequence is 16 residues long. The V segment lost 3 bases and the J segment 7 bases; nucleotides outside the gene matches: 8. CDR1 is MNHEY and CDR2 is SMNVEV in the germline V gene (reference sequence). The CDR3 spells CASSFPTSGNQNEQFF. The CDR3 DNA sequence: TGTGCCAGCAGTTTCCCGACTAGCGGGAATCAGAATGAGCAGTTCTTC.

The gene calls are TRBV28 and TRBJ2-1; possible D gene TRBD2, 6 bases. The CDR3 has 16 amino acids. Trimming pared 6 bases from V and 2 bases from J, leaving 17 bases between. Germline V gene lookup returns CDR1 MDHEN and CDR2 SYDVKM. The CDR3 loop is CASSSGVALAYNEQFF. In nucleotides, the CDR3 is TGTGCCAGCAGCTCGGGGGTAGCGTTGGCCTACAATGAGCAGTTCTTC.

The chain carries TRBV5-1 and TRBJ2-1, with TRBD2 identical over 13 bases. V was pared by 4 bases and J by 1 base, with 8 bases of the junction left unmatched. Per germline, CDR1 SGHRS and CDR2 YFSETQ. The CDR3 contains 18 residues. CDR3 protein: CASSPQGLAGESYNEQFF. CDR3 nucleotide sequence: TGCGCCAGCAGCCCCCAAGGACTAGCGGGAGAATCCTACAATGAGCAGTTCTTC.

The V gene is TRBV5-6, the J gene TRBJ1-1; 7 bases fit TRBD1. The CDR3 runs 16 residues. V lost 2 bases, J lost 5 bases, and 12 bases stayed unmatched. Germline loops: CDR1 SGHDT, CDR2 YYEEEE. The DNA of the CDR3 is TGTGCCAGCAGCTTAAACTCGGACAGGAAAGAGACTGAAGCTTTCTTT. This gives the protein CASSLNSDRKETEAFF.

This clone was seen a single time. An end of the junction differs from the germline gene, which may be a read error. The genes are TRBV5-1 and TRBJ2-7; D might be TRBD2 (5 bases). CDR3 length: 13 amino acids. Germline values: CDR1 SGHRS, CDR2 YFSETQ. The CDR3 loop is CASSLVSGYEQYF. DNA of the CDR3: TGCGCCAGCAGTTTGGTGTCGGGATACGAGCAGTACTTC.

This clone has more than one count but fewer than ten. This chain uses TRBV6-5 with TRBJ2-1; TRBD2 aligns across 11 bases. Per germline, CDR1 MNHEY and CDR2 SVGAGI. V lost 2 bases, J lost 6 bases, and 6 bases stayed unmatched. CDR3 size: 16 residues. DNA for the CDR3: TGTGCCAGCAGTTACAGTCGACTAGCGGGAATCAATGAGCAGTTCTTC. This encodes CASSYSRLAGINEQFF.

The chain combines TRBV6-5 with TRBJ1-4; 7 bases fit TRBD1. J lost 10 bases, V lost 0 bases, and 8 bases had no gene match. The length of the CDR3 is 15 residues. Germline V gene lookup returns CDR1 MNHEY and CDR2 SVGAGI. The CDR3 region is CASSYSMTGTRKLFF. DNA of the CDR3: TGTGCCAGCAGTTACTCGATGACAGGGACCCGAAAACTGTTTTTT.

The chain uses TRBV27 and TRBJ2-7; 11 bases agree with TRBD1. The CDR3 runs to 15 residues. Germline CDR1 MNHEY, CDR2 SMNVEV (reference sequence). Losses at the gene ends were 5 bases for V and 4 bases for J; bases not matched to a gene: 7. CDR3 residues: CASSTPGQGVYEQYF. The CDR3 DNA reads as TGTGCCAGCAGTACCCCGGGACAGGGGGTATACGAGCAGTACTTC.

The CDR3 DNA follows: TGTGCCAGCAGCCCTGTCGGTGAGGATACGCAGTATTTT. Its protein product is CASSPVGEDTQYF. This rearrangement joins TRBV6-6 to TRBJ2-3; D is uncertain. CDR1 and CDR2 (germline): MNHNY, SVGAGI (reference sequence). The CDR3 length is 13 residues. The germline V and J ends were trimmed by 6 bases and 6 bases, with 13 bases remaining between them.

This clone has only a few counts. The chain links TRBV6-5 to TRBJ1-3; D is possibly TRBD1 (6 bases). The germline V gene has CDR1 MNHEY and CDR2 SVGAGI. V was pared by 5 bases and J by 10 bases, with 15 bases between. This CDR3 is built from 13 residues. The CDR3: CASSTGNWRTIYF. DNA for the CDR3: TGTGCCAGCAGTACAGGGAATTGGCGGACCATATATTTT.

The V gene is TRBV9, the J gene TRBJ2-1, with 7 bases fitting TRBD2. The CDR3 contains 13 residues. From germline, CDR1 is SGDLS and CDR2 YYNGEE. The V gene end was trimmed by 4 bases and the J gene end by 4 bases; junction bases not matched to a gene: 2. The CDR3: CASSRAGYNEQFF. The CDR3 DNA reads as TGTGCCAGCAGCCGAGCGGGATACAATGAGCAGTTCTTC.